A selection of T cell receptor beta chains follows, all from one sample in a study of identical twins. TCRdb recomputed calls from the 5' RACE reads with MiXCR, one row per CDR3 protein. This table holds some 1,700,000 distinct CDR3 sequences, less than 35% found once. The sample consisted of cord blood. These receptors originate from a newborn girl in good health. The CDR3 runs from the conserved cysteine through the conserved F or W. Fields, in order: V gene, J gene, clone size, D gene, CDR3 length, CDR3 DNA, CDR3 protein. A D gene is named only where the DNA matches it firmly. A row's size may be missing; if present it is once, few, many or a size class.

v_call: TRBV3-1
j_call: TRBJ2-1
clone_size: .
d_call: TRBD2
cdr3_length: 13
cdr3_nt: TGTGCTGAGAGGGGACTAGAGGGCAATGGGCAGTTCTTC
cdr3_aa: CAERGLEGNGQFF

v_call: TRBV21-1
j_call: TRBJ2-7
clone_size: .
d_call: .
cdr3_length: 16
cdr3_nt: TGTGCCAGCAGCAAGCCCCGGGACAGGGGCTACAATGAGCAGTACTTC
cdr3_aa: CASSKPRDRGYNEQYF

v_call: TRBV10-3
j_call: TRBJ2-3
clone_size: few
d_call: .
cdr3_length: 14
cdr3_nt: TGTGCCATCGGAGTCGGGGGACGCACAGATACGCAGTATTTT
cdr3_aa: CAIGVGGRTDTQYF

v_call: TRBV10-3
j_call: TRBJ2-7
clone_size: .
d_call: .
cdr3_length: 15
cdr3_nt: TGTGCCATCAGAACAGGGTCGTTAAGCTCCTACGAGCAGTACTTC
cdr3_aa: CAIRTGSLSSYEQYF

v_call: TRBV5-6
j_call: TRBJ2-1
clone_size: .
d_call: .
cdr3_length: 15
cdr3_nt: TGTGCCAGCAGCTTGGGGCAGGGTGTCCACAATGAGCAGTTCTTC
cdr3_aa: CASSLGQGVHNEQFF

v_call: TRBV4-1
j_call: TRBJ2-5
clone_size: .
d_call: TRBD1
cdr3_length: 15
cdr3_nt: TGCGCCAGCAGCCGCTTTTACAGGGGGCAAGAGACCCAGTACTTC
cdr3_aa: CASSRFYRGQETQYF

v_call: TRBV4-1
j_call: TRBJ1-1
clone_size: .
d_call: .
cdr3_length: 14
cdr3_nt: TGCGCCGGCAGCCAAGCACTCATGAACACTGAAGCTTTCTTT
cdr3_aa: CAGSQALMNTEAFF

v_call: TRBV6-6
j_call: TRBJ1-1
clone_size: .
d_call: TRBD1
cdr3_length: 16
cdr3_nt: TGTGCCAGCAGTTACGTCCTCGGACAGGGGAGAGGTGAAGCTTTCTTT
cdr3_aa: CASSYVLGQGRGEAFF

v_call: TRBV18
j_call: TRBJ2-7
clone_size: few
d_call: TRBD1
cdr3_length: 16
cdr3_nt: TGTGCCAGCTCACCAAGGGGGACAGGGGGCTACAATGAGCAGTACTTC
cdr3_aa: CASSPRGTGGYNEQYF

v_call: TRBV7-2
j_call: TRBJ1-2
clone_size: .
d_call: .
cdr3_length: 18
cdr3_nt: TGTGCCAGCAGCCTACCCATTCGGGGTCGATTTACTAACTATGGCTACACCTTC
cdr3_aa: CASSLPIRGRFTNYGYTF

v_call: TRBV29-1
j_call: TRBJ1-2
clone_size: few
d_call: TRBD1
cdr3_length: 13
cdr3_nt: TGCAGCGTTGAAGACAGGGGGGACAGGGGCTACACCTTC
cdr3_aa: CSVEDRGDRGYTF

v_call: TRBV6-1
j_call: TRBJ2-3
clone_size: once
d_call: TRBD2
cdr3_length: 16
cdr3_nt: TGTGCCAGCAGTGAAGGCTTAATAGCGGGAGGAGATACGCAGTATTTT
cdr3_aa: CASSEGLIAGGDTQYF

v_call: TRBV7-8
j_call: TRBJ2-3
clone_size: .
d_call: .
cdr3_length: 15
cdr3_nt: TGTGCCAGCAGCCCCGTTATAGCCCGCACAGATACGCAGTATTTT
cdr3_aa: CASSPVIARTDTQYF

v_call: TRBV7-9
j_call: TRBJ2-1
clone_size: .
d_call: .
cdr3_length: 15
cdr3_nt: TGTGCCAGCAGCTTGGGAAGGGGTAGCCACAATGAGCAGTTCTTC
cdr3_aa: CASSLGRGSHNEQFF

v_call: TRBV2
j_call: TRBJ2-3
clone_size: few
d_call: .
cdr3_length: 12
cdr3_nt: TGTGCCACCATGGGGGGTATAGATACGCAGTATTTT
cdr3_aa: CATMGGIDTQYF

v_call: TRBV20-1
j_call: TRBJ2-6
clone_size: few
d_call: .
cdr3_length: 14
cdr3_nt: TGCAGTGCTAGACGGATGGCTGGGGCCAACGTCCTGACTTTC
cdr3_aa: CSARRMAGANVLTF

v_call: TRBV5-1
j_call: TRBJ1-3
clone_size: once
d_call: TRBD1
cdr3_length: 15
cdr3_nt: TGCGCCAGCAGCGGCGGCGGGACAGGGGAAAACACCATATATTTT
cdr3_aa: CASSGGGTGENTIYF

v_call: TRBV3-1
j_call: TRBJ1-5
clone_size: once
d_call: TRBD1
cdr3_length: 16
cdr3_nt: TGTGCCAGCAGCCAAGAACCGGGACAGGGGGGACAGCCCCAGCATTTT
cdr3_aa: CASSQEPGQGGQPQHF